The TCR beta chain described here comes from a study of vaccination effects on CD4 cells after COVID-19. Germline V gene data show CDR1 as GTSNPN and CDR2 as SVGIG (reference sequence). The CDR3 sequence is 19 residues long. Trimming removed 4 bases from V and 2 bases from J, with 29 bases in between. Using viral peptide pools, the ViraFEST assay grew out antigen-specific CD4+ T cells prior to sequencing. Subsequent to less than twelve days of culture, CD4+ T cells were isolated. Vaccinees lacked prior SARS-CoV-2 infection and tested negative for nucleocapsid antibodies. A half-volume exchange with IL-2 medium occurred on days 3 and 7. Study results and caveats: At late timepoints after vaccination, vaccine- and infection-induced clones shrank markedly. Just 1 of 255 vaccine-induced clones in healthy recipients was cross-reactive.

On this clone: Its antigen is not identified.

Generated by immunoSEQ multiplex PCR, the TCRdb table keeps only in-frame clones and is missing some. In the table there are 50,000 or so clones, around 75% of which are singletons. The V gene is TRBV30, the J gene TRBJ1-2; D is unclear. This TCR was recovered from a human donor who received a COVID-19 vaccine. This specimen was CD4+ T cells from PBMCs cultured with HCoV-229E spike peptides, taken before COVID-19 vaccination. This CDR3 reads CAWTHYTGKGIWKNYGYTF. The CDR3 DNA follows: TGTGCCTGGACCCACTACACGGGGAAGGGAATTTGGAAAAACTATGGCTACACCTTC.